These T cell receptor beta chains were read from a single sample in a study of cytomegalovirus exposure and HLA in healthy donors. TCRdb keeps only in-frame clones here, not all; method: immunoSEQ multiplex PCR. Of 90,000 to 150,000 clones in the sample, approximately 15% were seen once. The sample was PBMCs. The receptors originated from a woman in her late teens or twenties in good health and CMV-seronegative. Both conserved end residues are part of each CDR3. The D gene is left open where the match is weak. Clone size, where shown, is once, few, many, or a class for clones that have expanded.

D: .
V: TRBV10-3
size: .
J: TRBJ2-5
DNA: TGTGCCATCAGTGAATCGAACTCCAGGGAGACCCAGTACTTC
CDR3: CAISESNSRETQYF

D: TRBD1
V: TRBV27
size: few
J: TRBJ2-6
DNA: TGTGCCAGCAGTTTTAGACAGGGTCTAGGTGCTGGGGCCAACGTCCTGACTTTC
CDR3: CASSFRQGLGAGANVLTF

D: .
V: TRBV27
size: .
J: TRBJ2-1
DNA: TGTGCCAGCAGCGCACAGGCATACAATGAGCAGTTCTTC
CDR3: CASSAQAYNEQFF

D: TRBD2
V: TRBV27
size: few
J: TRBJ2-5
DNA: TGTGCCAGCAGTTTATGGGCTAGCGGGTCGATCCAAGAGACCCAGTACTTC
CDR3: CASSLWASGSIQETQYF

D: TRBD1
V: TRBV7-6
size: .
J: TRBJ2-1
DNA: TGTGCCAGCAGCAGAGGGACAGGGGAAGGGTACAATGAGCAGTTCTTC
CDR3: CASSRGTGEGYNEQFF

D: .
V: TRBV6-5
size: few
J: TRBJ1-1
DNA: TGTGCCAGCAGTTACGGACGGGCCAGGGGCACTGAAGCTTTCTTT
CDR3: CASSYGRARGTEAFF

D: TRBD2
V: TRBV5-1
size: .
J: TRBJ2-1
DNA: TGCGCCAGCAGCTTGTGGGGGACTAGCGGGACTAGCTCCTACAATGAGCAGTTCTTC
CDR3: CASSLWGTSGTSSYNEQFF

D: .
V: TRBV9
size: .
J: TRBJ1-5
DNA: TGTGCCAGCAGCCCCGGGGGAGCCCTTAGCAATCAGCCCCAGCATTTT
CDR3: CASSPGGALSNQPQHF

D: TRBD2
V: TRBV28
size: few
J: TRBJ2-5
DNA: TGTGCCAGCAGCGGAGTGGGGGGGCAAGAGACCCAGTACTTC
CDR3: CASSGVGGQETQYF

D: TRBD2
V: TRBV19
size: few
J: TRBJ2-1
DNA: TGTGCCAGTAGTGGCGGGATTCGGGGGGACAATGAGCAGTTCTTC
CDR3: CASSGGIRGDNEQFF

D: .
V: TRBV28
size: few
J: TRBJ1-5
DNA: TGTGCCAGCAGTTCAGAGGGAATGATACAGCCCCAGCATTTT
CDR3: CASSSEGMIQPQHF

D: TRBD1
V: TRBV28
size: .
J: TRBJ2-2
DNA: TGTGCCAGCAGGGGACAGGGAACCGGGGAGCTGTTTTTT
CDR3: CASRGQGTGELFF

D: TRBD1
V: TRBV28
size: few
J: TRBJ1-2
DNA: TGTGCCAGCAACCCGGGACAGGCATATGGCTACACCTTC
CDR3: CASNPGQAYGYTF

D: TRBD1
V: TRBV28
size: few
J: TRBJ1-6
DNA: TGTGCCAGCACCCACCCATGGGGACAGGGGAATTCACCCCTCCACTTT
CDR3: CASTHPWGQGNSPLHF